Each of the 20 T cell receptor beta chains below was sequenced from the same sample in a study of OX40 agonist ivuxolimab in advanced cancers. Measured with immunoSEQ multiplex PCR; TCRdb has only the in-frame clones, and not every one. The table lists fewer than 85,000 clones, roughly 85% of them singletons. Material: CD4+ or CD8+ T cells sorted from blood, obtained in a trial of the OX40 agonist ivuxolimab. The receptors were gathered from an adult with an advanced solid tumor such as melanoma, head and neck, liver or kidney cancer.

The chain employs TRBV13 and TRBJ2-1; possibly TRBD2 for D (5 bases). The CDR3 runs to 20 residues. Trimming cost V 2 bases and J 3 bases, with 26 bases left between them. From germline, CDR1 is PRHDT and CDR2 FYEKMQ (reference sequence). The CDR3 region is CASSLFGPGVGRDYYNEQFF. CDR3 bases: TGTGCCAGCAGCTTATTCGGGCCGGGTGTGGGCCGAGACTACTACAATGAGCAGTTCTTC.

The chain recombines TRBV6-1 with TRBJ2-3; TRBD2 agrees at 12 bases. Germline assignment: CDR1 MNHNS and CDR2 SASEGT. The trim removed 2 bases at V and 0 bases at J, leaving 6 bases unmatched. This CDR3 is 18 amino acids long. The CDR3 spells CASSETRLAGASTDTQYF. The CDR3 nucleotides read TGTGCCAGCAGTGAAACCCGACTAGCGGGAGCCAGCACAGATACGCAGTATTTT.

This chain uses TRBV6-6 with TRBJ2-3, with D possibly TRBD1 on 6 matching bases. This CDR3 spans 16 amino acids. Between the trimmed V and J ends, which lost 5 bases and 5 bases, there was a span of 20 bases. The germline V gene has CDR1 MNHNY and CDR2 SVGAGI (reference sequence). The CDR3 DNA reads as TGTGCCAGCAGTCAAAGGGGGAACAGGCAGGAAGATACGCAGTATTTT. It codes for CASSQRGNRQEDTQYF.

The chain is built from TRBV28 and TRBJ2-5, with 13 bases lining up with TRBD2. The J segment lost 3 bases and the V segment lost 6 bases, leaving 7 bases of the junction unmatched. Germline CDR1 and CDR2: MDHEN and SYDVKM. This CDR3 spans 16 amino acids. This chain's CDR3 is CASRQTSGGAEETQYF. The CDR3 DNA reads as TGTGCCAGCAGACAAACTAGCGGGGGGGCGGAAGAGACCCAGTACTTC.

Regarding this clone: A junction boundary mismatches the germline segment, possibly from a read error. The chain carries TRBV2 and TRBJ2-6; 10 bases are shared with TRBD1. The CDR3 runs 17 residues. The germline V gene encodes CDR1 SNHLY and CDR2 FYNNEI. The CDR3 DNA follows: TGTACCAGCAGCAGGACAGGGGGAAATTCTGGGGCCAACGTCCTGACTTTC. Translated: CTSSRTGGNSGANVLTF.

The gene calls are TRBV5-5 and TRBJ1-5; D unclear. The CDR3 has 13 residues. Trimming cost V 3 bases and J 6 bases, with 10 bases left between them. Germline CDR1 SGHKS, CDR2 YYEKEE (reference sequence). CDR3 loop: CASSSLETQPQHF. The CDR3 nucleotides read TGTGCCAGCAGCTCTCTGGAAACTCAGCCCCAGCATTTT.

The genes are TRBV19 and TRBJ2-4; tentative D call: TRBD2 (6 bases). CDR3 length: 12 amino acids. V was shortened by 3 bases and J by 8 bases, with 8 bases between the two germline ends. Germline CDR1 is LNHDA and CDR2 is SQIVND (reference sequence). The CDR3 bases are TGTGCCAGTAGTATGGGCGGGGACATTCAGTACTTC. It yields the protein CASSMGGDIQYF.

The chain joins TRBV4-1 to TRBJ1-5; a weak D match, TRBD1 (6 bases). V lost 4 bases and J 6 bases, leaving 13 bases between the germline ends. Germline values: CDR1 MGHRA, CDR2 YSYEKL. The CDR3 spans 14 residues. This chain's CDR3 is CASSLLQGGQPQHF. CDR3 in DNA: TGCGCCAGCAGCCTCCTACAGGGTGGTCAGCCCCAGCATTTT.

The genes are TRBV4-3 and TRBJ1-3; D gene ambiguous. The germline V gene has CDR1 LGHNA and CDR2 YSLEER. V shed 3 bases and J shed 2 bases, with 14 bases lying between them. CDR3 length equals 16 residues. The CDR3 DNA follows: TGCGCCAGCAGCCAGGACCTAGCGGGCGCTGGAAACACCATATATTTT. Its protein is CASSQDLAGAGNTIYF.

The chain links TRBV5-8 to TRBJ2-3; 7 bases are a match to TRBD1. Per germline, CDR1 SGHTS and CDR2 YDEGEE. The CDR3 totals 14 residues. J gave up 6 bases and V 1 base, and 5 bases lay outside the gene matches. The CDR3 is CASSLTGVLDTQYF. In DNA, the CDR3 is TGTGCCAGCAGCTTGACAGGGGTGTTGGATACGCAGTATTTT.

J is TRBJ1-4 and V is TRBV15, with D perhaps matching TRBD1 (5 bases). The CDR3 sequence is 16 residues long. V lost 1 base, J lost 0 bases, and 9 bases lay in between. Germline V gene lookup returns CDR1 LNHNV and CDR2 YYDKDF (reference sequence). The CDR3 DNA reads as TGTGCCACCAGCAGAGGCCTCAGGGCAACTAATGAAAAACTGTTTTTT. It encodes CATSRGLRATNEKLFF.

The CDR3 is CAWSVRAGGTEAFF. The CDR3 nucleotides read TGTGCCTGGAGTGTACGGGCAGGGGGCACTGAAGCTTTCTTT. This chain joins TRBV30 and TRBJ1-1; 7 bases are a match to TRBD1. CDR1 is GTSNPN and CDR2 is SVGIG in the germline V gene (reference sequence). Losses at the gene ends were 0 bases for V and 4 bases for J; bases not matched to a gene: 5. The CDR3 is 14 residues long.

V and J are TRBV27 and TRBJ1-3; the D is unclear. CDR1 and CDR2 from the germline V gene are MNHEY and SMNVEV (reference sequence). There are 13 residues in the CDR3. The V gene lost 6 bases and the J gene lost 0 bases, with 6 bases spanning the gap. CDR3 region: CASRPNSGNTIYF. The CDR3 coding sequence is TGTGCCAGCAGGCCGAACTCTGGAAACACCATATATTTT.

CDR3 bases: TGTGCCAGCAGCAAGAGGCAGGGGGGGATGAACACTGAAGCTTTCTTT. This gives the protein CASSKRQGGMNTEAFF. The rearrangement uses TRBV21-1 and TRBJ1-1. TRBV21-1 is deemed a pseudogene. CDR3 size: 16 residues.

In this sample, this clone turned up once. The chain carries TRBV23-1 and TRBJ2-2, with 7 bases aligning to TRBD1. TRBV23-1 is recorded as an ORF, its role being uncertain. The CDR3 totals 16 residues. Unmatched junction bases numbered 9, after V lost 6 bases and J lost 2 bases. The CDR3: CASRKIRTGNTGELFF. The CDR3 region has the DNA TGCGCCAGCAGAAAGATTAGGACAGGAAACACCGGGGAGCTGTTTTTT.

J is TRBJ1-1 and V is TRBV2, with D possibly TRBD1 on 6 matching bases. V lost 5 bases and J lost 1, with 14 bases in between. The germline gives CDR1 SNHLY, CDR2 FYNNEI. The CDR3 length is 15 residues. CDR3 region: CASSQGAGQNTEAFF. The CDR3 DNA reads TGTGCCAGCAGTCAAGGTGCGGGACAGAACACTGAAGCTTTCTTT.

J is TRBJ2-3 and V is TRBV14; possibly TRBD1 for D (5 bases). V was shortened by 1 base and J by 3 bases, with 14 bases between the two germline ends. The germline V gene encodes CDR1 SGHDN and CDR2 FVKESK. This CDR3 contains 16 residues. CDR3 loop: CASSQALGQFTDTQYF. The DNA for the CDR3 is TGTGCCAGCAGCCAAGCTCTGGGGCAGTTTACAGATACGCAGTATTTT. Based on the CDR3 plus reference TRBV14 and TRBJ2-3, the full variable domain is EAGVTQFPSHSVIEKGQTVTLRCDPISGHDNLYWYRRVMGKEIKFLLHFVKESKQDESGMPNNRFLAERTGGTYSTLKVQPAELEDSGVYFCASSQALGQFTDTQYFGPGTRLTVL.

This sequence joins TRBV15 and TRBJ2-5; possibly TRBD1 for D (6 bases). In germline, CDR1 is LNHNV, CDR2 YYDKDF (reference sequence). V lost 0 bases and J 2 bases, leaving 10 bases between the germline ends. The CDR3 has 15 amino acids. CDR3 loop: CATSRDRGGQETQYF. Written as DNA, the CDR3 is TGTGCCACCAGCAGAGATCGAGGGGGTCAAGAGACCCAGTACTTC. Full variable domain (rest looked up from reference TRBV15 and TRBJ2-5): DAMVIQNPRYQVTQFGKPVTLSCSQTLNHNVMYWYQQKSSQAPKLLFHYYDKDFNNEADTPDNFQSRRPNTSFCFLDIRSPGLGDTAMYLCATSRDRGGQETQYFGPGTRLLVL.

The V gene is TRBV4-1, the J gene TRBJ1-1; TRBD1 matches at 9 bases. Trimming removed 2 bases from V and 4 bases from J; junction bases left unmatched: 5. CDR3 size: 15 residues. Germline CDR1 reads MGHRA; CDR2 reads YSYEKL. The CDR3: CASSQPTGGGTEAFF. The CDR3 coding sequence is TGCGCCAGCAGCCAACCGACAGGGGGAGGCACTGAAGCTTTCTTT.

This clone was picked up one time. The chain uses TRBV2 and TRBJ1-4; possible D gene TRBD1, 5 bases. V lost 6 bases, J lost 7 bases, and 18 bases lay in between. This CDR3 region has 15 residues. CDR1 and CDR2 (germline): SNHLY, FYNNEI. CDR3: CASSEMGPGGEKLFF. The CDR3 nucleotides are TGTGCCAGCAGCGAAATGGGACCTGGGGGTGAAAAACTGTTTTTT.